Detailed here is one T cell receptor (beta chain). CDR1 is KGHSH, CDR2 LQKENI, per germline. The CDR3 is 14 residues long. V was pared by 3 bases and J by 2 bases, with 11 bases between. This sample stems from a study of blood T cell repertoires in COVID-19. In the source study's methods: Nucleated cell counts were estimated from reference gene primer amplification. Sequencing used immunoSEQ multiplex PCR; TCRdb keeps in-frame clones, though not all of them. That table supplies the V and J calls and clone size; D and trimming were determined from the DNA. The table includes about 89,000 clones, roughly 80% detected once. It was during active infection that Seattle patients were enrolled and then longitudinally followed.

The source material was peripheral blood. The clonotype originates from a man in his 70s with COVID-19, enrolled during active disease. The chain has TRBV18 and TRBJ2-7; the D gene is possibly TRBD1 (5 bases). CDR3 coding DNA: TGTGCCAGCTCACCCGGGCAGGGCCCCTACGAGCAGTACTTC. Residues: CASSPGQGPYEQYF.